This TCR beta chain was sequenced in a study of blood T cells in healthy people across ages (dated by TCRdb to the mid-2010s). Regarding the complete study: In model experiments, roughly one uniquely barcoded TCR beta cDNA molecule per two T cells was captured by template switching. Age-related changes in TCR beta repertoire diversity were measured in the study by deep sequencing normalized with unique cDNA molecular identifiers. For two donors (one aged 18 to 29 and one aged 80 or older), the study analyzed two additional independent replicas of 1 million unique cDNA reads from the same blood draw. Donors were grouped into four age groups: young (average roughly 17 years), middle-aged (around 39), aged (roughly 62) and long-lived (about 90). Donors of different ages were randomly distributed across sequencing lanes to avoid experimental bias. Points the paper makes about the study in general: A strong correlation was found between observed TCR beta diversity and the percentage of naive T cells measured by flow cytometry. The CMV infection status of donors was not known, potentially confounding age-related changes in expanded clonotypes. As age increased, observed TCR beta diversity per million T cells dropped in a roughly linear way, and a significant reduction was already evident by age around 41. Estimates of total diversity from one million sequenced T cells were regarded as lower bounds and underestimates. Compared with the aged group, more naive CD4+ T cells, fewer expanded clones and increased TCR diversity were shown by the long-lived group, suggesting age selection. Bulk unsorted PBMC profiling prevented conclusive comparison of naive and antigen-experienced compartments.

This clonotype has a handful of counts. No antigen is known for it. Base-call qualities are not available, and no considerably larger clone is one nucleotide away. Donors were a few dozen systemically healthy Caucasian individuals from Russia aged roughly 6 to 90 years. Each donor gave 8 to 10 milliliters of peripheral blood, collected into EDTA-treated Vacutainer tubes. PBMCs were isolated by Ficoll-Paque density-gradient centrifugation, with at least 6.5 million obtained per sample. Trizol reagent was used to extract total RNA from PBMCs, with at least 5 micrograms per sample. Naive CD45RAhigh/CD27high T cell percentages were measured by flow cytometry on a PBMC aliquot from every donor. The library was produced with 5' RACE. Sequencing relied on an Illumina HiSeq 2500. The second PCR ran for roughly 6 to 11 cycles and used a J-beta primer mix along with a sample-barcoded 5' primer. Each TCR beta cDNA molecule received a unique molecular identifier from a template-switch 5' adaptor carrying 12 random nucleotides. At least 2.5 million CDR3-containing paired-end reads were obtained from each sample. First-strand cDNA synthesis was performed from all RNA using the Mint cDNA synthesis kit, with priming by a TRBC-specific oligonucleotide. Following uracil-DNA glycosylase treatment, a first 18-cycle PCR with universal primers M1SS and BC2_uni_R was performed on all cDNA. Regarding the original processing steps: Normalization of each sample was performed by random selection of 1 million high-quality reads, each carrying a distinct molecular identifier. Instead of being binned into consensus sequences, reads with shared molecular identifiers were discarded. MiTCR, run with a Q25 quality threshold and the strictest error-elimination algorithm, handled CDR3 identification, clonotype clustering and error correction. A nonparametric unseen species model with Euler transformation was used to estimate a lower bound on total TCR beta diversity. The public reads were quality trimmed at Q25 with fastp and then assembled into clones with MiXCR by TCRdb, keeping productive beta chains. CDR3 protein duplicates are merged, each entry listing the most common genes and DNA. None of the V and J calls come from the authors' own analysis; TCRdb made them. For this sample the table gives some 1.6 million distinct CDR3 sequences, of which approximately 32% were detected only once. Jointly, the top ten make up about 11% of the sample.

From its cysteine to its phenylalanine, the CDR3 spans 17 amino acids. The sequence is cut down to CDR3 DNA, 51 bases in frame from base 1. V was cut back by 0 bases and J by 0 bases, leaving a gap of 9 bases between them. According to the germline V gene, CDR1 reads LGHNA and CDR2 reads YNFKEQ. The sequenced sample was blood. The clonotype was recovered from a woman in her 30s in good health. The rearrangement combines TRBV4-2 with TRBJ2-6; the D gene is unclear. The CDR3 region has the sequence CASSQDWTSSGANVLTF. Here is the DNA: TGTGCCAGCAGCCAAGATTGGACGTCCTCTGGGGCCAACGTCCTGACTTTC.